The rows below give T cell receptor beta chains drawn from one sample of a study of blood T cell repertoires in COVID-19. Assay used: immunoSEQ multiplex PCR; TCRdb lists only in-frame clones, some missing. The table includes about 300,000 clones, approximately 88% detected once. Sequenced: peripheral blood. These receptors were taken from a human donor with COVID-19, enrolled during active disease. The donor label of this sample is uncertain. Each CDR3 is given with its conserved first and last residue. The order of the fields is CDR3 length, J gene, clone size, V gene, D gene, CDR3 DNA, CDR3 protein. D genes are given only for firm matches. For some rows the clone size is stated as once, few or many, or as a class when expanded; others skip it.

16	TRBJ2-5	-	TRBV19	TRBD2	TGTGCCAGTAGTATAGGAGGGACGTCGGGAGGGGAGACCCAGTACTTC	CASSIGGTSGGETQYF
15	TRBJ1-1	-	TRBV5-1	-	TGCGCCAGCAGCCTGGGAGTGAGGTCGAAAACTGAAGCTTTCTTT	CASSLGVRSKTEAFF
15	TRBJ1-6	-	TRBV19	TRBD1	TGTGCCAGTAGTACGGGGACAGGGAGACATTCACCCCTCCACTTT	CASSTGTGRHSPLHF
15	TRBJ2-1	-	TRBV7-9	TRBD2	TGTGCCAGCAGCTTAATGGGAATAGAGCGGGGCGAGCAGTTCTTC	CASSLMGIERGEQFF
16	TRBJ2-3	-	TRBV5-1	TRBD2	TGCGCCAGCAGCTCGGGGACTAGCGGGAGCACAGATACGCAGTATTTT	CASSSGTSGSTDTQYF
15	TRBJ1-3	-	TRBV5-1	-	TGCGCCAGCAGCTTGGCGGGGAACTCTGGAAACACCATATATTTT	CASSLAGNSGNTIYF
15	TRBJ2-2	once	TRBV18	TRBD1	TGTGCCAGCTCACCGGGACAGGGTCGCACCGGGGAGCTGTTTTTT	CASSPGQGRTGELFF
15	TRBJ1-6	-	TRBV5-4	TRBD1	TGTGCCAGCAGCCCAAGGACAGGGGACAATTCACCCCTCCACTTT	CASSPRTGDNSPLHF
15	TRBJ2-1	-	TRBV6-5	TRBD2	TGTGCCAGCAGTCGACTAGCGGAGCTCTACAATGAGCAGTTCTTC	CASSRLAELYNEQFF
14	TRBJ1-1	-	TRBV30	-	TGTGCCTGGAGCCCACAGGGCCGGAACACTGAAGCTTTCTTT	CAWSPQGRNTEAFF
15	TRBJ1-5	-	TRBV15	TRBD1	TGTGCCACCAGCAGAGGACAGGGAAGGGGTCAGCCCCAGCATTTT	CATSRGQGRGQPQHF
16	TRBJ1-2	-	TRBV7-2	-	TGTGCCAGCAGCCCGCAGACAGACAGCTTTAACTATGGCTACACCTTC	CASSPQTDSFNYGYTF
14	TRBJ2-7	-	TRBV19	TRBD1	TGTGCCAGTAGCCTCGGGACAGTCCGTCAGTGGCAGTACTTC	CASSLGTVRQWQYF
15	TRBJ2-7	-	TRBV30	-	TGTGCCTGGAGTGTAGGGCTAGCGAGGGCCTACGAGCAGTACTTC	CAWSVGLARAYEQYF
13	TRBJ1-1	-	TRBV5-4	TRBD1	TGTGCCAGCAGCCAGGACAGGGATACTGAAGCTTTCTTT	CASSQDRDTEAFF
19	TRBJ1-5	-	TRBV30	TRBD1	TGTGCCTGGAGTATTCAAAAACAGGGGGCTCTATGGGGCAATCAGCCCCAGCATTTT	CAWSIQKQGALWGNQPQHF
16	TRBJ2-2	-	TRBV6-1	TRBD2	TGTGCCAGCAGTGAGGAGACTAGCGGGGGGGCCGGGGAGCTGTTTTTT	CASSEETSGGAGELFF
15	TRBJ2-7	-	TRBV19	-	TGTGCCAGTAGTATAGCGGAGGGGCCCACCTACGAGCAGTACTTC	CASSIAEGPTYEQYF
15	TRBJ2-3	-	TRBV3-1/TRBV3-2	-	TGTGCCAGCAGCCGAGGACAAAGAGGCACAGATACGCAGTATTTT	CASSRGQRGTDTQYF
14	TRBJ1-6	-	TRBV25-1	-	TGTGCCAGCAGTCAGCCATCGAGGAATTCACCCCTCCACTTT	CASSQPSRNSPLHF
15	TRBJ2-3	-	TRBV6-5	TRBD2	TGTGCCAGCTCTGGACTAGCGGGAGGGACAGATACGCAGTATTTT	CASSGLAGGTDTQYF
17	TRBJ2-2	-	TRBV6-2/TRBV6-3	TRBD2	TGTGCCAGCAGTCCCGGACTAGCGGGAGTTTACACCGGGGAGCTGTTTTTT	CASSPGLAGVYTGELFF
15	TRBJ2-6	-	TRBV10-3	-	TGTGCCATCAGTGAGGACAACTCTGGGGCCAACGTCCTGACTTTC	CAISEDNSGANVLTF
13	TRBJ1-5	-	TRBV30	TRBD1	TGTGCCTGGAGGGGGGACAGGGATCAGCCCCAGCATTTT	CAWRGDRDQPQHF
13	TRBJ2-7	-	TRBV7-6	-	TGTGCCAGCAGCTTACTTAACACCTACGAGCAGTACTTC	CASSLLNTYEQYF
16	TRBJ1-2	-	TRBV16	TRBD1	TGTGCCAGCAGCCAACAAGGACAGGGGCTCAACTATGGCTACACCTTC	CASSQQGQGLNYGYTF
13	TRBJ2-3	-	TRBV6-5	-	TGTGCCAGCAGTTCGGAGGCCCCTAAGAGGCAGTATTTT	CASSSEAPKRQYF
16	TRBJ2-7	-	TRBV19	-	TGTGCCAGTAGTTCATGGACTGCACTCCTGACTTACGAGCAGTACTTC	CASSSWTALLTYEQYF
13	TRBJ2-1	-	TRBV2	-	TGTGCCAGCAGAGGGGACTCCTACAATGAGCAGTTCTTC	CASRGDSYNEQFF
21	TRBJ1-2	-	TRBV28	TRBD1	TGTGCCAGCAGTTTCCTTTTTAACCGAGGGGGGTCCAGACAGACAGGGCCTGGCTACACCTTC	CASSFLFNRGGSRQTGPGYTF
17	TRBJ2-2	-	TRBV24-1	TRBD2	TGTGCCACCAGCCGGACTAGCGGAGGTTCGGACACCGGGGAGCTGTTTTTT	CATSRTSGGSDTGELFF
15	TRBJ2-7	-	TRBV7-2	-	TGTGCCAGCAGCTTAGTCCTTAGCGGCTCCTACGAGCAGTACTTC	CASSLVLSGSYEQYF
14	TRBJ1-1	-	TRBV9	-	TGTGCCAGCAACAGGGTTCCCTCGAACACTGAAGCTTTCTTT	CASNRVPSNTEAFF
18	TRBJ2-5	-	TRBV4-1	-	TGCGCCAGCAGCCAATATGATAGAGGGGCAGGGGCTCAAGAGACCCAGTACTTC	CASSQYDRGAGAQETQYF
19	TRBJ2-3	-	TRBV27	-	TGTGCCAGCAGTTCCCCCTGGTTGAGGGAGGCGCCAGGCACAGATACGCAGTATTTT	CASSSPWLREAPGTDTQYF
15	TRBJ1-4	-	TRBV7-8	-	TGTGCCAGCAGCCCAATGGTATCTAACAATGAAAAACTGTTTTTT	CASSPMVSNNEKLFF
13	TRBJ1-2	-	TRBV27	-	TGTGCCAGCAGAGTATCGCCTTTTGAGGGCTACACCTTC	CASRVSPFEGYTF
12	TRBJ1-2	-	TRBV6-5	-	TGTGCCAGCAGGAAGGGAGAAGGTGGCTACACCTTC	CASRKGEGGYTF
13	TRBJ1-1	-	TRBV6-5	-	TGTGCCAGCAGGGAGGACGGAAACACTGAAGCTTTCTTT	CASREDGNTEAFF
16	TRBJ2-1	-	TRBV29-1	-	TGCAGCGTTCTGACCCACCCGACTCACGGCCCTAATGAGCAGTTCTTC	CSVLTHPTHGPNEQFF
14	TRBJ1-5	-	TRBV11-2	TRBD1	TGTGCCAGCAGCTCCGACAGGGGAAATCAGCCCCAGCATTTT	CASSSDRGNQPQHF
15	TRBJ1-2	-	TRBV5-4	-	TGTGCCAGCAGCTCGGAAACAGGGTCGTACTATGGCTACACCTTC	CASSSETGSYYGYTF
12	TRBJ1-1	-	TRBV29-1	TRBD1	TGCAGCGTGGGACAGGGGGTCCCTGAAGCTTTCTTT	CSVGQGVPEAFF
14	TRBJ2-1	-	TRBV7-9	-	TGTGCCAGCAGCCCAGGTTCAGGGAATAATGAGCAGTTCTTC	CASSPGSGNNEQFF
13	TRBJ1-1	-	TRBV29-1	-	TGCAGCGTTGATCTTCCCAGGGGTACTGAAGCTTTCTTT	CSVDLPRGTEAFF
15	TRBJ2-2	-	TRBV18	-	TGTGCCAGCTCACTTGCGAGAGAGGACACCGGGGAGCTGTTTTTT	CASSLAREDTGELFF
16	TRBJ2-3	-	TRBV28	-	TGTGCCAGCACCATCCTTGGACAGCAGCCCACAGATACGCAGTATTTT	CASTILGQQPTDTQYF
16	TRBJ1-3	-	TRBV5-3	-	TGTGCCAGAACCCCCGGGCGGGCAGACTCTGGAAACACCATATATTTT	CARTPGRADSGNTIYF
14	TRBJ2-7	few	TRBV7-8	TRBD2	TGTGCCAGCAGCTTAGGCCTAGCGGGAGAAGAGCAGTACTTC	CASSLGLAGEEQYF
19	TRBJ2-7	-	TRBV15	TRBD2	TGTGCCACCAGCAGAGCAAGCGGACTAGCGGGAGATGGTGTCTACGAGCAGTACTTC	CATSRASGLAGDGVYEQYF